Described below is a single TCR beta chain sequence and its context. Its target is unknown. Germline V gene lookup returns CDR1 SGHTA and CDR2 FQGNSA. The CDR3 covers 14 residues. With V trimmed by 9 bases and J by 6 bases, 5 bases remained unmatched. These data come from a study of post-analysis software for immune sequencing data. Study results and caveats: Five or six TRBV segments, TRBV5-6, TRBV5-1 and TRBV20-1 among them, were found more frequent in patients than controls. Under F measure analysis, samples from one preparation batch co-clustered strongly. Comparison with controls showed significantly lower normalized Chao1 diversity in multiple sclerosis patients.

TCR beta cDNA libraries included unique molecular identifiers. Using its own MiXCR run on the PCR reads, TCRdb lists one record per CDR3 protein. The sample records hundreds of thousands of distinct CDR3 sequences, 59% being singletons. V and J are TRBV7-2 and TRBJ2-1, with 13 nucleotides matching TRBD2. This clonotype was sampled from a girl aged 2-9 years with multiple sclerosis. Sequenced input: blood. The CDR3 sequence: CASLWTSGSNEQFF. CDR3 coding DNA: TGTGCCAGTTTATGGACTAGCGGGAGCAATGAGCAGTTCTTC.